This T cell receptor beta chain originates from a study of radiotherapy plus CTLA-4 blockade in lung cancer. Across the study: Objective responses occurred in 18% of patients; around 30% had disease control.

This clone was recorded a few times. No antigen is known for it. General study points: Clones derived from tumor TCRs expanded in blood after radiotherapy plus ipilimumab. The best predictor of response was reported to be early blood T cell clone dynamics, with interferon-beta.

Ipilimumab-mediated CTLA-4 blockade plus focal radiation was given to patients having chemo-refractory metastatic non-small-cell lung cancer. Germline-derived CDR1 and CDR2 are MGHRA and YSYEKL. Unmatched junction bases numbered 3, after V lost 3 bases and J lost 6 bases. The CDR3 extends over 13 amino acids. The protocol was immunoSEQ multiplex PCR, while the TCRdb copy is restricted to in-frame clones and leaves out a portion. Of about 70,000 clones detected, 60% to 80% appear once; the ten largest clones hold about 16%. This chain links TRBV4-1 with TRBJ1-1, with 8 nucleotides matching TRBD1. This TCR derives from a human donor with non-small cell lung cancer whose response to radiotherapy plus ipilimumab could not be evaluated. Some clones in this sample may be carry-over from other donors' samples. Sample: peripheral blood, taken from a patient treated with radiotherapy plus ipilimumab. The CDR3 nucleotides are TGCGCCAGCAGCCATCAGGGGGCCTCTGAAGCTTTCTTT. It codes for CASSHQGASEAFF.